The next 13 T cell receptor beta chains were all read from a single sample in a study of cytomegalovirus exposure and HLA in healthy donors. The PCR was carried out with 60 Vbeta primers and 13 Jbeta primers. Data came from immunoSEQ multiplex PCR; TCRdb stores just in-frame clones and leaves some out. Its clone listing holds about 200,000 clones. Sample: PBMCs. The receptors originated from a boy aged 5 to 17 in good health and CMV-seronegative.

This chain links TRBV5-5 with TRBJ1-2; a possible D gene is TRBD1 (6 bases). V lost 2 bases and J lost 8, with 13 bases in between. Looked up from germline, CDR1 is SGHKS and CDR2 is YYEKEE (reference sequence). This CDR3 region has 13 residues. Written as DNA, the CDR3 is TGTGCCAGCAGCTTACCAGGGGTTGGCGGCTACACCTTC. This encodes CASSLPGVGGYTF.

The rearrangement joins TRBV6-6 to TRBJ2-1; 12 nucleotides line up with TRBD1. The V gene's germline CDR1 is MNHNY and CDR2 SVGAGI (reference sequence). This CDR3 is 16 amino acids long. V was pared by 5 bases and J by 8 bases, with 10 bases of the junction left unmatched. CDR3 sequence: CASSLGEGQGAHEQFF. CDR3 coding DNA: TGTGCCAGCAGTCTTGGGGAGGGACAGGGGGCCCATGAGCAGTTCTTC.

This chain joins TRBV5-6 and TRBJ2-6, with 9 bases fitting TRBD1. Germline lookup yields CDR1 SGHDT and CDR2 YYEEEE. This CDR3 comprises 18 residues. Trimming took 4 bases from V and 0 from J; bases not matched to a gene: 8. CDR3 amino acids: CASSQGQGLFSGANVLTF. The DNA of the CDR3 is TGTGCCAGCAGCCAGGGACAGGGCCTCTTCTCTGGGGCCAACGTCCTGACTTTC.

The DNA of the CDR3 is TGTGCCAGCAGCTATTTAGACAGCAACGAGCAGTACTTC. Protein sequence: CASSYLDSNEQYF. The V gene is TRBV5-5, the J gene TRBJ2-7; a weak D match, TRBD1 (5 bases). The CDR3 covers 13 residues. The germline V gene has CDR1 SGHKS and CDR2 YYEKEE (reference sequence). V gave up 3 bases and J gave up 5 bases, with 12 bases separating them.

This chain connects TRBV27 to TRBJ1-5; D unclear. CDR3 length: 15 amino acids. CDR1 is MNHEY and CDR2 is SMNVEV in the germline V gene (reference sequence). Trimming left V 2 bases short and J 1 base short, with 9 bases between. The CDR3 DNA follows: TGTGCCAGCAGTTTAAATTGGGCCAGCAATCAGCCCCAGCATTTT. Translating gives CASSLNWASNQPQHF.

The chain recombines TRBV11-2 with TRBJ1-2; the match to TRBD1 covers 9 bases. The V and J ends lost 7 bases and 3 bases, in that order; junction bases with no gene match: 9. The CDR3 length is 15 residues. Germline V CDR1 and CDR2: SGHAT, FQNNGV. CDR3 in DNA: TGTGCCAGCAAGACGACAGGGGGTCGGTACTATGGCTACACCTTC. This encodes CASKTTGGRYYGYTF.

The rearrangement uses TRBV6-1 and TRBJ1-1; unclear D gene. V was shortened by 0 bases and J by 11 bases, with 16 bases between the two germline ends. The length of the CDR3 is 14 residues. The germline V gene has CDR1 MNHNS and CDR2 SASEGT. CDR3 in amino acids: CASSEASDLWEAFF. The CDR3 bases are TGTGCCAGCAGTGAAGCCTCCGACCTTTGGGAGGCTTTCTTT.

This rearrangement joins TRBV5-1 to TRBJ2-7; D is perhaps TRBD2 (5 bases). V shed 1 base and J shed 2 bases, with 10 bases lying between them. The germline CDR1 and CDR2 sequences are SGHRS and YFSETQ. CDR3 length: 14 amino acids. CDR3 region: CASSLPSGPYEQYF. The CDR3 bases are TGCGCCAGCAGCTTGCCAAGCGGACCCTACGAGCAGTACTTC.

The rearrangement uses TRBV27 and TRBJ2-7; TRBD2 agrees at 7 bases. The junction had 4 bases not matched to a gene; V was cut back by 3 bases and J by 2 bases. This CDR3 has 14 residues. The germline V gene has CDR1 MNHEY and CDR2 SMNVEV (reference sequence). CDR3 protein: CASSLSGVTYEQYF. The CDR3 DNA reads TGTGCCAGCAGTTTGAGCGGGGTGACCTACGAGCAGTACTTC.

The V and J genes are TRBV2 and TRBJ2-2; no clear D. V lost 0 bases to trimming and J lost 4 bases, with 9 bases between them. The germline CDR1 and CDR2 sequences are SNHLY and FYNNEI. The CDR3 is made up of 15 amino acids. The CDR3 loop reads CASSEALRSTGELFF. CDR3 coding DNA: TGTGCCAGCAGTGAAGCCCTCCGGTCCACCGGGGAGCTGTTTTTT.

The rearrangement uses TRBV19 and TRBJ1-5, with D hard to call. Germline V gene sequence: CDR1 LNHDA, CDR2 SQIVND (reference sequence). The CDR3 is 14 residues long. V was cut by 8 bases and J by 6 bases, with 17 bases left in between. The chain's CDR3 is CASGSNGVAQPQHF. CDR3 nucleotides: TGTGCCAGTGGATCCAACGGGGTGGCTCAGCCCCAGCATTTT. The whole variable domain, remainder taken from reference TRBV19 and TRBJ1-5, is DGGITQSPKYLFRKEGQNVTLSCEQNLNHDAMYWYRQDPGQGLRLIYYSQIVNDFQKGDIAEGYSVSREKKESFPLTVTSAQKNPTAFYLCASGSNGVAQPQHFGDGTRLSIL.

The V call is TRBV19, the J call TRBJ2-7; weak D call: TRBD1 (6 bases). CDR1 and CDR2 from the germline V gene are LNHDA and SQIVND (reference sequence). Trimming took 1 base from V and 4 from J, leaving 11 bases between them. The CDR3 consists of 14 residues. CDR3 sequence reads: CASSIGNREYEQYF. CDR3 nucleotides: TGTGCCAGTAGTATAGGTAACAGGGAGTACGAGCAGTACTTC.

The rearrangement links TRBV7-6 to TRBJ2-7, with D perhaps TRBD1 (6 bases). The CDR3 runs 16 residues. The ends were cut back, 3 bases at V and 1 base at J, with 16 bases in the middle. Germline CDR1 reads SGHVS; CDR2 reads FNYEAQ. For the CDR3, the DNA is TGTGCCAGCAGCTTGGGAAGGGGGACCCCGTCCTACGAGCAGTACGTC. Amino acid sequence: CASSLGRGTPSYEQYV.